Below are 27 T cell receptor beta chains sequenced from a single sample in a study of early T cells in non-severe SARS-CoV-2 infection. A single record per CDR3 protein comes from TCRdb applying MiXCR to the 5' RACE reads. The data contain 35,000 to 45,000 distinct CDR3 sequences, around 6.3% of them singletons. The sequences come from whole blood, collected at baseline. These receptors originate from an adult who was a healthcare worker with PCR-confirmed SARS-CoV-2 infection or an uninfected control (not recorded which).

This clonotype was seen repeatedly, ten times or more. The gene calls are TRBV12-3 or TRBV12-4 and TRBJ2-7, with TRBD1 as a possible D gene (6 bases). The V gene lost 1 base and the J gene lost 8 bases, with 9 bases spanning the gap. This CDR3 spans 12 amino acids. The CDR3 nucleotides are TGTGCCAGCAGTTTAGACAGGGCGCAGCAGTACTTC. It codes for CASSLDRAQQYF.

This clonotype appeared many times. The CDR3 protein is CASSQGDYSGNTIYF. The CDR3 bases are TGCGCCAGCAGCCAGGGGGATTACTCTGGAAACACCATATATTTT. The chain has TRBV4-3 and TRBJ1-3; TRBD1 might be the D (5 bases). The CDR3 consists of 15 residues. CDR1 is LGHNA, CDR2 YSLEER, per germline. V was pared by 3 bases and J by 0 bases, with 9 bases between.

This clonotype was counted a few times. CDR3 coding DNA: TGTGCCAGCAAGATTTTGGGCGGGGGGGCCGTAGGTGAGCAGTTCTTC. Translation: CASKILGGGAVGEQFF. J is TRBJ2-1 and V is TRBV12-3 or TRBV12-4, with TRBD2 identical over 9 bases. The CDR3 is 16 amino acids. Trimming cost V 7 bases and J 9 bases; bases outside gene matches: 16.

In its sample, this clonotype was seen many times. This chain connects TRBV5-1 to TRBJ2-1; 9 nucleotides line up with TRBD1. This CDR3 has 19 amino acids. With 0 bases clipped from V and 3 bases from J, the junction kept 13 bases outside the gene matches. CDR1 is SGHRS, CDR2 YFSETQ, per germline. The CDR3 nucleotides read TGCGCCAGCAGCTTGGTGGGACGGACAGGGGATGGTTTCTACAATGAGCAGTTCTTC. This translates into CASSLVGRTGDGFYNEQFF.

This clonotype occurred many times. V is TRBV6-6 and J is TRBJ1-6; maybe TRBD1 (5 bases). Per germline, CDR1 MNHNY and CDR2 SVGAGI (reference sequence). The V gene lost 5 bases and the J gene lost 9 bases, with 8 bases spanning the gap. The CDR3 spans 12 residues. CDR3 DNA sequence: TGTGCCAGCAGTCGAACAGGTTCACCCCTCCACTTT. Amino acid sequence: CASSRTGSPLHF.

Ten or more counts support this clonotype. This chain joins TRBV19 and TRBJ2-3; D uncertain. CDR1 is LNHDA and CDR2 is SQIVND in the germline V gene (reference sequence). CDR3 length equals 11 residues. Trimming cost V 4 bases and J 5 bases, with 4 bases left between them. The CDR3 loop reads CASSTRDTQYF. In nucleotides, the CDR3 is TGTGCCAGTAGTACTAGAGATACGCAGTATTTT.

This chain joins TRBV12-3 or TRBV12-4 and TRBJ1-2, with D possibly TRBD1 on 5 matching bases. This CDR3 comprises 13 residues. Trimming stripped 3 bases from V and 4 bases from J, with 9 bases between. The CDR3 reads CASSFGDVYGYTF. DNA for the CDR3: TGTGCCAGCAGTTTTGGGGACGTCTATGGCTACACCTTC.

This clonotype was counted many times. This chain uses TRBV24-1 with TRBJ2-7; 8 bases are shared with TRBD2. With 8 bases clipped from V and 6 bases from J, the junction kept 8 bases outside the gene matches. The CDR3 loop spans 13 amino acids. Germline assignment: CDR1 KGHDR and CDR2 SFDVKD. Here the CDR3 DNA reads TGTGCCACCATGAACAGCGGGGGAAGCGAGCAGTACTTC. Protein sequence: CATMNSGGSEQYF.

This clonotype was seen repeatedly, ten times or more. V gene TRBV5-5 combines with J gene TRBJ1-1, with D perhaps matching TRBD1 (6 bases). The V and J ends lost 0 bases and 5 bases respectively, with 14 bases between them. This CDR3 is built from 15 residues. Germline CDR1 reads SGHKS; CDR2 reads YYEKEE (reference sequence). The CDR3 sequence: CASSLDGGRRTEAFF. The CDR3 DNA reads as TGTGCCAGCAGCTTGGATGGGGGGCGCAGGACTGAAGCTTTCTTT.

There are a few counts of this clonotype. V gene TRBV7-6 combines with J gene TRBJ2-5; perhaps D is TRBD1 or TRBD2 (5 bases each). The CDR3 sequence is 14 residues long. Germline loops: CDR1 SGHVS, CDR2 FNYEAQ. V gave up 4 bases and J gave up 0 bases, with 9 bases separating them. Written as DNA, the CDR3 is TGTGCCAGCAGCTCCCAGGGAGACCAAGAGACCCAGTACTTC. Translated: CASSSQGDQETQYF.

This clonotype occurred many times. The chain carries TRBV7-6 and TRBJ2-1, with D unresolved. The germline gives CDR1 SGHVS, CDR2 FNYEAQ. The V and J ends lost 5 bases and 0 bases respectively, with 11 bases between them. This CDR3 has 15 residues. This CDR3 is CASSPRESSYNEQFF. The CDR3 nucleotides are TGTGCCAGCAGCCCAAGGGAAAGCTCCTACAATGAGCAGTTCTTC.

The V call is TRBV29-1, the J call TRBJ2-7, with 9 bases aligning to TRBD1. The CDR3 runs 13 residues. V gave up 6 bases and J gave up 7 bases; unmatched junction bases: 10. Looked up from germline, CDR1 is SQVTM and CDR2 is ANQGSEA. The CDR3 region is CSVGLQGAREQYF. The CDR3 nucleotides read TGCAGCGTAGGACTACAGGGGGCCAGGGAGCAGTACTTC.

In this sample, this clonotype turned up many times. CDR3 coding DNA: TGTGCCAGCAGTTTATCGACGAACACTGAAGCTTTCTTT. Protein product: CASSLSTNTEAFF. The V call is TRBV27, the J call TRBJ1-1, with D unclear. Trimming took off 0 bases at V and 1 base at J, with 3 bases between the two ends. This CDR3 spans 13 amino acids. CDR1 and CDR2 (germline): MNHEY, SMNVEV (reference sequence).

This clonotype appeared many times. J is TRBJ2-3 and V is TRBV7-2, with a possible D match to TRBD1 (8 bases). Germline V gene data show CDR1 as SGHTA and CDR2 as FQGNSA. Trimming removed 5 bases at V and 6 bases at J, with 21 bases between. This CDR3 has 16 amino acids. CDR3 amino acids: CASSGTRTGRADTQYF. The CDR3 region has the DNA TGTGCCAGCAGCGGAACCCGGACAGGGAGGGCGGATACGCAGTATTTT.

As for this clonotype: An end of the junction does not agree with germline; a read error may underlie this. V is TRBV14 and J is TRBJ2-7, with no clear D. The CDR3 runs to 12 residues. Per the germline V gene, CDR1 is SGHDN and CDR2 is FVKESK. The CDR3 sequence: CASSQGRLGRNF. The CDR3 region has the DNA TGTGCCAGCAGCCAAGGCCGCCTTGGTAGGAACTTC.

This clonotype was seen repeatedly, ten times or more. The genes are TRBV12-3 or TRBV12-4 and TRBJ2-7; TRBD1 aligns across 10 bases. CDR3 size: 16 residues. With 6 bases clipped from V and 2 bases from J, the junction kept 10 bases outside the gene matches. The CDR3 DNA reads as TGTGCCAGCAGCAACACAGGGACAGGGGATGCCTACGAGCAGTACTTC. Amino acids: CASSNTGTGDAYEQYF.

This clonotype was detected many times. The CDR3 coding sequence is TGTGCCAGCAGTTTCCCAGGGAACACTGAAGCTTTCTTT. As protein: CASSFPGNTEAFF. V gene TRBV12-3 or TRBV12-4 combines with J gene TRBJ1-1; D gene unclear. The CDR3 extends over 13 amino acids. The V end was cut by 3 bases, the J end by 1 base, with 6 bases between.

The sample holds many counts of this clonotype. The rearrangement links TRBV7-2 to TRBJ1-1; D remains unclear. Trimming took 1 base from V and 2 from J, leaving 11 bases between them. Germline assignment: CDR1 SGHTA and CDR2 FQGNSA. The CDR3 extends over 15 amino acids. The CDR3 region is CASSLVRAVNTEAFF. Here the CDR3 DNA reads TGTGCCAGCAGCTTAGTTCGGGCCGTCAACACTGAAGCTTTCTTT.

This clonotype has ten or more counts. The chain carries TRBV12-3 or TRBV12-4 and TRBJ1-2; D unclear. CDR3 length equals 13 residues. Trimming stripped 2 bases from V and 5 bases from J, with 9 bases between. The CDR3 loop reads CASSLLGGYGYTF. The CDR3 coding sequence is TGTGCCAGCAGTTTATTGGGTGGATATGGCTACACCTTC.

This clonotype was counted between two and nine times. CDR3 protein: CASSFGGGNTDTQYF. In nucleotides, the CDR3 is TGCGCCAGCAGCTTTGGCGGGGGGAACACAGATACGCAGTATTTT. This chain uses TRBV5-1 with TRBJ2-3, with 8 bases identical to TRBD2. V shed 2 bases, J shed 2 bases, and the junction held 4 bases outside the gene matches. Looked up from germline, CDR1 is SGHRS and CDR2 is YFSETQ. CDR3 length: 15 amino acids.

This clonotype was seen repeatedly, ten times or more. The chain employs TRBV10-1 and TRBJ2-7; 7 nucleotides align to TRBD1. This CDR3 contains 14 residues. CDR1 WNHNN and CDR2 SYGVQD come from the germline V gene (reference sequence). V was pared by 7 bases and J by 0 bases, with 6 bases of the junction left unmatched. For the CDR3, the DNA is TGCGCCAGCAAAGACAGGGAGAACTCCTACGAGCAGTACTTC. Amino acids: CASKDRENSYEQYF.

This clonotype was seen many times. The chain joins TRBV20-1 to TRBJ2-7; 7 bases match TRBD2. The CDR3 loop spans 15 amino acids. Germline CDR1 DFQATT, CDR2 SNEGSKA (reference sequence). V dropped 5 bases and J dropped 0; count of bases not matched to a gene: 10. CDR3 nucleotide sequence: TGCAGTGCTCCTGCAGCGGGGCCCACCTCCTACGAGCAGTACTTC. As protein: CSAPAAGPTSYEQYF.

CDR3 DNA sequence: TGCGCCAGCAGCCAAGATCCTAGCGGGGTTACCTACGAGCAGTACTTC. Translating it yields CASSQDPSGVTYEQYF. The chain joins TRBV4-3 to TRBJ2-7; TRBD2 matches at 9 bases. Germline assignment: CDR1 LGHNA and CDR2 YSLEER. Losses at the gene ends were 0 bases for V and 2 bases for J; bases not matched to a gene: 5. This CDR3 comprises 16 residues.

The table lists this clonotype with many counts. The chain combines TRBV11-2 with TRBJ2-5, with a possible D match to TRBD2 (6 bases). Trimming took off 3 bases at V and 1 base at J, with 21 bases between the two ends. Germline CDR1 SGHAT, CDR2 FQNNGV. CDR3 length: 18 amino acids. Here the CDR3 reads CASSLPQTGTPLQETQYF. The CDR3 coding sequence is TGTGCCAGCAGCTTGCCACAAACCGGGACTCCCCTCCAAGAGACCCAGTACTTC.

This rearrangement joins TRBV19 to TRBJ1-2; 8 positions agree with TRBD1. The germline V gene has CDR1 LNHDA and CDR2 SQIVND (reference sequence). Germline trimming cut 3 bases from V and 7 bases from J; bases unmatched to any gene: 10. The CDR3 consists of 15 residues. The CDR3 reads CASSIQIGQGVGYTF. CDR3 DNA sequence: TGTGCCAGTAGTATCCAAATAGGACAGGGAGTTGGCTACACCTTC. The whole variable domain, filled in from reference TRBV19 and TRBJ1-2, reads DGGITQSPKYLFRKEGQNVTLSCEQNLNHDAMYWYRQDPGQGLRLIYYSQIVNDFQKGDIAEGYSVSREKKESFPLTVTSAQKNPTAFYLCASSIQIGQGVGYTFGSGTRLTVV.

This clonotype was detected a few times. This chain joins TRBV28 and TRBJ2-3; 9 nucleotides align to TRBD1. Germline values: CDR1 MDHEN, CDR2 SYDVKM. The CDR3 covers 14 residues. V was clipped by 9 bases and J by 1 base; unmatched bases: 5. CDR3 region: CASSGTGRTDTQYF. In DNA form, the CDR3 reads TGTGCCAGTTCCGGGACAGGGCGCACAGATACGCAGTATTTT.

The sample holds many counts of this clonotype. The chain carries TRBV9 and TRBJ1-1; D is possibly TRBD1 (6 bases). Germline CDR1 is SGDLS and CDR2 is YYNGEE. V was shortened by 0 bases and J by 2 bases, with 14 bases between the two germline ends. CDR3 length equals 16 residues. The chain's CDR3 is CASSVGRARGNTEAFF. The CDR3 bases are TGTGCCAGCAGCGTAGGCAGAGCCAGGGGCAACACTGAAGCTTTCTTT.